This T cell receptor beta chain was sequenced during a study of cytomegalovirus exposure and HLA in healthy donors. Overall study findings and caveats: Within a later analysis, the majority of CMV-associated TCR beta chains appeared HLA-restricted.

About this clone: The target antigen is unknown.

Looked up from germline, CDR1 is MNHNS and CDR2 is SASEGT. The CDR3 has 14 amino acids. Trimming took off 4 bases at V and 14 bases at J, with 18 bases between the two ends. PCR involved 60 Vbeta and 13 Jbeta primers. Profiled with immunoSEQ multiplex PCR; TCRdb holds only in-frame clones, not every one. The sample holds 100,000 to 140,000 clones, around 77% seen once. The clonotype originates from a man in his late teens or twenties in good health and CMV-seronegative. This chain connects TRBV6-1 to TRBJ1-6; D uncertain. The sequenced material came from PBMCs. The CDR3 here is CASSGAAGIQALHF. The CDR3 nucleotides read TGTGCCAGCAGTGGGGCAGCAGGAATTCAGGCCCTCCACTTT.